This T cell receptor (beta chain) appears in the sequencing data of a study of blood T cells in healthy people across ages (dated by TCRdb to 2014 to 2015). Regarding the study in general: In model experiments, template switching captured roughly one uniquely barcoded TCR beta cDNA molecule for every two T cells. Using deep sequencing normalized with unique cDNA molecular identifiers, the study measured how TCR beta repertoire diversity changes with age. The donors were split into four age groups: young (average roughly 15 years), middle-aged (about 40), aged (62) and long-lived (over 75). To avoid experimental bias, donors of different ages were randomly spread across the sequencing lanes. Using the same blood draw, the study looked at two additional independent replicas of 1 million unique cDNA reads for two donors, one aged 18 to 30 and the other aged 80 or older.

Donors were approximately 42 systemically healthy Caucasian individuals from Russia aged roughly 6 to 90 years. Ten milliliters of peripheral blood were drawn from each donor into EDTA-treated Vacutainer tubes. Ficoll-Paque density-gradient centrifugation was used to isolate PBMCs, with at least 6.5 million per sample. Total RNA, at least 6 micrograms per sample, was extracted from PBMCs with Trizol reagent. Naive CD45RAhigh/CD27high T cell percentages were measured by flow cytometry on a PBMC aliquot from every donor. With respect to this clonotype: Its antigen has not been determined. No base qualities exist here, and no much larger clone lies one base off it.

The protocol used for the library was 5' RACE. Sequencing took place on an Illumina HiSeq 2500. A second PCR of about 6 to 11 cycles was run with a J-beta primer mix and a sample-barcoded 5' primer. Each TCR beta cDNA molecule received a unique molecular identifier from a template-switch 5' adaptor carrying 12 random nucleotides. Each sample yielded at least 3 million CDR3-containing paired-end reads. All of the RNA was converted into first-strand cDNA using the Mint cDNA synthesis kit, with a TRBC-specific oligonucleotide serving as the primer. All cDNA was treated with uracil-DNA glycosylase and then went through a first 18-cycle PCR with the universal primers M1SS and BC2_uni_R. As for the original processing: Each sample was normalized by randomly selecting 1 million high-quality reads, each carrying a distinct molecular identifier. Reads with shared molecular identifiers were discarded instead of being binned into consensus sequences. CDR3 identification, clonotype clustering and error correction used MiTCR with a Q25 quality threshold and the strictest error-elimination algorithm. Lower-bound total TCR beta diversity was estimated with a nonparametric unseen species model using Euler transformation. The public reads were run again by TCRdb, first through fastp at Q25 and then through MiXCR, and only productive beta chains were kept. For every CDR3 protein sequence, its rows merge into one entry that carries the most common genes and DNA. The V and J calls shown here were made by TCRdb, not taken from the authors' results. In this sample the table shows over a million distinct CDR3 sequences, about 42% of which occur a single time. The ten largest clones represent about 4% of the sample.

Looking up the germline V gene yields CDR1 MNHEY and CDR2 SVGEGT. The CDR3 has 12 amino acids, counting the end cysteine and phenylalanine. Only the CDR3 portion is preserved as DNA: 36 bases, with reading frame beginning at the first base. The trim is 6 bases for V and 8 bases for J, with a gap of 11 bases between the germline ends. Study-wide findings and limitations: Observed TCR beta diversity per million T cells fell roughly linearly with age, and a significant reduction was already apparent by age roughly 40. Estimates of total diversity from one million sequenced T cells were regarded as lower bounds and underestimates. Because profiling used bulk unsorted PBMCs, naive and antigen-experienced compartments could not be compared conclusively. There was a strong correlation between observed TCR beta diversity and the percentage of naive T cells measured by flow cytometry. Compared with the aged group, more naive CD4+ T cells, fewer expanded clones and increased TCR diversity were shown by the long-lived group, suggesting age selection. The CMV infection status of donors was not known, potentially confounding age-related changes in expanded clonotypes.

This chain is built from TRBV6-2 or TRBV6-3 and TRBJ1-5, with a weak D call of TRBD1 (5 bases match). This clonotype was obtained from a woman between 18 and 29 years old in good health. The sample comprised blood. The bases are TGTGCCAGCAGCAGCAGGGTGGAGCCCCAGCATTTT. It codes for CASSSRVEPQHF.